The clone carrying this T cell receptor (beta chain) was picked up a small number of times. Antigen unknown. The data originate from a study of response to subunit inactivated influenza vaccine. Overall study findings and caveats: Authors suggested each seasonal influenza vaccination recruits few new T cells.

Trimming left V 5 bases short and J 1 base short, with 5 bases between. Germline V gene lookup returns CDR1 DFQATT and CDR2 SNEGSKA (reference sequence). There are 11 residues in the CDR3. TCRdb itself ran the RT-PCR reads through MiXCR, one entry per CDR3 protein. Among about 650,000 distinct CDR3 sequences listed, around 16% were seen once. The source material was PBMCs from blood, sampled 12 days after vaccination. This clonotype originated in a man aged 45-65 years who received an inactivated influenza vaccine. The V and J genes are TRBV20-1 and TRBJ1-2; D gene ambiguous. The CDR3 region has the DNA TGCAGTGCTGGGGTTAACTATGGCTACACCTTC. The encoded protein is CSAGVNYGYTF.